This paragraph reports one TCR beta chain. The CDR3 consists of 14 residues. Between the trimmed V and J ends, which lost 0 bases and 8 bases, there was a span of 12 bases. Germline V gene lookup returns CDR1 MGHRA and CDR2 YSYEKL. Study processing details: Reference gene primer amplification gave estimated nucleated cell counts. Method: immunoSEQ multiplex PCR; TCRdb's copy keeps in-frame clones and lacks some. The V and J calls and clone size come from that table; D and trimming were worked out from the DNA. The sample carries under 95,000 clones, over 65% recorded once. The record originates from a study of blood T cell repertoires in COVID-19. Study-level information: Sites in the United States, Italy and Spain provided acute and convalescent COVID-19 samples. PBMCs, B-cell-depleted T cells, or T cells provided the cDNA or gDNA that made up the material.

The chain is built from TRBV4-1 and TRBJ2-3, with a possible D match to TRBD2 (7 bases). The TCR was taken from a man aged 45-60 years with active or convalescent COVID-19. Sequencing used peripheral blood. The CDR3: CASSQERGTTTQYF. The CDR3 nucleotides read TGCGCCAGCAGCCAAGAGAGGGGGACTACTACGCAGTATTTT.